This T cell receptor beta chain was sequenced during a study of regulatory T cells in long-lasting Graves disease. This clonotype was picked up many times. For TCR beta, libraries came from iRepertoire HTBI primers and Arm-PCR of CDR3 regions. TCRdb called the multiplex PCR reads again in MiXCR, with one record for every CDR3 protein. The data show 350,000 to 550,000 distinct CDR3 sequences, about 15% seen once. As to time point: newly diagnosed GD, antithyroid drugs for less than 3 months. Construction of the TCR library relied on RNA isolated from PBMCs. Germline V gene data show CDR1 as SGHNT and CDR2 as YENEEA. The CDR3 runs to 16 residues. J lost 6 bases, V lost 5 bases, and 5 bases had no gene match. This sample also appeared in a second study, on T cells in Graves' hyperthyroidism and ophthalmopathy.

The chain uses TRBV11-3 and TRBJ2-1, with 15 positions matching TRBD2. The sequence came from a woman aged 25 to 45 with Graves disease. Here the sequenced sample was peripheral blood mononuclear cells (PBMCs), taken at new diagnosis, from a patient treated with antithyroid drugs. The CDR3 loop reads CASSPGLAGGVNEQFF. In DNA form, the CDR3 reads TGTGCCAGCAGCCCCGGACTAGCGGGAGGGGTCAATGAGCAGTTCTTC. The full variable domain, with the rest looked up from reference TRBV11-3 and TRBJ2-1, is EAGVVQSPRYKIIEKKQPVAFWCNPISGHNTLYWYLQNLGQGPELLIRYENEEAVDDSQLPKDRFSAERLKGVDSTLKIQPAELGDSAVYLCASSPGLAGGVNEQFFGPGTRLTVL.